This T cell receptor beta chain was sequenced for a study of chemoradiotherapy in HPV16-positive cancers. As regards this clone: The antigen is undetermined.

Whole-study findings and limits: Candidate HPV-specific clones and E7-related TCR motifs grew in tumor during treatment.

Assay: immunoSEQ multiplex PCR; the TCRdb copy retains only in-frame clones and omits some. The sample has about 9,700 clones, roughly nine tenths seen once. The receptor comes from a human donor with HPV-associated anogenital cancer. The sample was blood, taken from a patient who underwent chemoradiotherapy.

The CDR3 nucleotides read TGTGCCAGCAGTTTATTTCTAGGACTAGCTGGCGAGCAGTACTTC. Translated, it gives CASSLFLGLAGEQYF. The chain carries TRBV27 and TRBJ2-7; 8 bases agree with TRBD2. The V gene end was trimmed by 1 base and the J gene end by 6 bases; junction bases not matched to a gene: 8. The CDR3 runs 15 residues. Germline assignment: CDR1 MNHEY and CDR2 SMNVEV (reference sequence).